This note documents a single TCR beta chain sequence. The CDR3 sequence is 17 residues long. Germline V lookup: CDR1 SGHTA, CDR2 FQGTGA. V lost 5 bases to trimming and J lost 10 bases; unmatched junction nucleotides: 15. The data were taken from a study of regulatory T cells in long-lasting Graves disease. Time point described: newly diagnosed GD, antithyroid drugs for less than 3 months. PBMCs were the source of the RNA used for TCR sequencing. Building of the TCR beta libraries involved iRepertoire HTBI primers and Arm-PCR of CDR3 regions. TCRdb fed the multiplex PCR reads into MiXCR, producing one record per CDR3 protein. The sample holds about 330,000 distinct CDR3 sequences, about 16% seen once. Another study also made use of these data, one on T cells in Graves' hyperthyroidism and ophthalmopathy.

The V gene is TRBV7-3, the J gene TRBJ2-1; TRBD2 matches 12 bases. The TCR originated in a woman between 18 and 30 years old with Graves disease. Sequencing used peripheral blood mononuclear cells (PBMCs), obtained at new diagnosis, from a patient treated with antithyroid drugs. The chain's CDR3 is CASSNTWASGGAGEQFF. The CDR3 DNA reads TGTGCCAGCAGCAACACTTGGGCTAGCGGGGGGGCAGGGGAGCAGTTCTTC.